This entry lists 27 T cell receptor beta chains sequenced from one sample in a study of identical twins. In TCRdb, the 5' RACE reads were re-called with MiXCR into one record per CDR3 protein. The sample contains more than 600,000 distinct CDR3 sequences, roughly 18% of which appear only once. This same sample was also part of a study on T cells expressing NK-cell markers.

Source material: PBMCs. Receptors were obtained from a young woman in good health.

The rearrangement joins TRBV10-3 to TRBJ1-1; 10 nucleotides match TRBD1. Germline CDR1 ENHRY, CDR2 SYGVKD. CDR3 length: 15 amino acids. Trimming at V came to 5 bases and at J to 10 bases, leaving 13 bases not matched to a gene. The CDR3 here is CAISPSDRGRVRAFF. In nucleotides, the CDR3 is TGTGCCATCAGTCCTTCGGACAGGGGGAGGGTCCGAGCTTTCTTT.

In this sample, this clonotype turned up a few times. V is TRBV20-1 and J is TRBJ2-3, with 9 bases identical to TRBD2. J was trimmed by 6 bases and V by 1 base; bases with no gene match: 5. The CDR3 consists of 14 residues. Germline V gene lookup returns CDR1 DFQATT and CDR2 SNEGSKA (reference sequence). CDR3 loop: CSARGRGGLDTQYF. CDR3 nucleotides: TGCAGTGCTAGAGGGCGGGGGGGCCTTGATACGCAGTATTTT.

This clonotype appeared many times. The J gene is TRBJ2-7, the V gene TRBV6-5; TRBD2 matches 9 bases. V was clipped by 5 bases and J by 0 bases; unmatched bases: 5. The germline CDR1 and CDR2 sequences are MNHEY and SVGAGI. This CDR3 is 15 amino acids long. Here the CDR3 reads CASSLLAGSSYEQYF. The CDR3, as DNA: TGTGCCAGCAGTCTCCTAGCGGGGAGCTCCTACGAGCAGTACTTC.

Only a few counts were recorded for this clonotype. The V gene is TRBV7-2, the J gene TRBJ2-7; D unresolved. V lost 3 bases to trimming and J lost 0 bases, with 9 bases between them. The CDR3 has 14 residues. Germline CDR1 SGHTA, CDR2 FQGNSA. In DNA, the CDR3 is TGTGCCAGCAGCTTCGCTGCCGTCTCCTACGAGCAGTACTTC. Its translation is CASSFAAVSYEQYF.

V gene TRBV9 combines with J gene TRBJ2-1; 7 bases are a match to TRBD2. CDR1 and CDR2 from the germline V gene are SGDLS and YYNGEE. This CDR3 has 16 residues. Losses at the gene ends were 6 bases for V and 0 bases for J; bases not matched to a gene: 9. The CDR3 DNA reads TGTGCCAGCACGCTCGGGGGGTCGAGCTCCTACAATGAGCAGTTCTTC. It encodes CASTLGGSSSYNEQFF.

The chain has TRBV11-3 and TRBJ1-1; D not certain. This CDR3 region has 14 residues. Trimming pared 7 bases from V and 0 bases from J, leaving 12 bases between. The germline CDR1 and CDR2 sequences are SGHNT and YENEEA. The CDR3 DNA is TGTGCCAGCAACTTGGGGATCCTGAACACTGAAGCTTTCTTT. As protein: CASNLGILNTEAFF.

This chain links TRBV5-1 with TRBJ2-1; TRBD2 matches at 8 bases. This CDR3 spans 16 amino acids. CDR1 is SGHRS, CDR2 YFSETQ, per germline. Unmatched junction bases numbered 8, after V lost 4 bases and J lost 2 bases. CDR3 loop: CASSPLGSGTYNEQFF. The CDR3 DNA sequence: TGCGCCAGCAGCCCCTTGGGTAGCGGGACCTACAATGAGCAGTTCTTC.

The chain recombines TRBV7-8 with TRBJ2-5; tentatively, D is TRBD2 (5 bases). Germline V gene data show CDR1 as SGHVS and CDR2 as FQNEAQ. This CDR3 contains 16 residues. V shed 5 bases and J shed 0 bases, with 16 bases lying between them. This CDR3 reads CASSDSGNYYQETQYF. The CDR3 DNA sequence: TGTGCCAGCAGCGATTCCGGGAACTATTACCAAGAGACCCAGTACTTC.

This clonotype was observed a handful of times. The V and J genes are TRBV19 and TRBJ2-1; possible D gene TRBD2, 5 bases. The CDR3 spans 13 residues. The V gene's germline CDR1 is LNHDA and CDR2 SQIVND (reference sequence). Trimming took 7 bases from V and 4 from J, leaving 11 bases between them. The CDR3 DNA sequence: TGTGCCAGTACCCAACGGGGATACAATGAGCAGTTCTTC. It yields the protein CASTQRGYNEQFF.

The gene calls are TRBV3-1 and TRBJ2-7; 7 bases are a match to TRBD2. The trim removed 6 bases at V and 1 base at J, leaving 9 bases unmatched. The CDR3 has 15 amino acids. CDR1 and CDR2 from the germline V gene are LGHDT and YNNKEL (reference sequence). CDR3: CASRDGLAASYEQYF. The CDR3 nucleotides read TGTGCCAGCAGGGATGGCCTAGCGGCTTCCTACGAGCAGTACTTC.

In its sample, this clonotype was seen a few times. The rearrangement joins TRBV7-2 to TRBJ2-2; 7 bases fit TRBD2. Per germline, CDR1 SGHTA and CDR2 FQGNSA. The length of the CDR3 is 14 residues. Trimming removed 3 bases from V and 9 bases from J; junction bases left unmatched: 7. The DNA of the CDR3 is TGTGCCAGCAGCTTGGGGGGAGGGTGGCGGGAGCTGTTTTTT. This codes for CASSLGGGWRELFF.

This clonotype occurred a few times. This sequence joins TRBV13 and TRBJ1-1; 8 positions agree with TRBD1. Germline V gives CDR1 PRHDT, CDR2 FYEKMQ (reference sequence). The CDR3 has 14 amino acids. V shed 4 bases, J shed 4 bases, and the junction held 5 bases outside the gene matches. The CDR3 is CASSSHTGGTEAFF. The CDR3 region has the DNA TGTGCCAGCAGCTCTCACACAGGGGGCACTGAAGCTTTCTTT.

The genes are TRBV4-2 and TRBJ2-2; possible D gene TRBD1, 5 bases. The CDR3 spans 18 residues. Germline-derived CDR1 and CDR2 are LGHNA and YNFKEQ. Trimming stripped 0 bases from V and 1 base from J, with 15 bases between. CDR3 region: CASSQDPIRALNTGELFF. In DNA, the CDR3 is TGTGCCAGCAGCCAAGATCCAATCAGGGCACTGAACACCGGGGAGCTGTTTTTT.

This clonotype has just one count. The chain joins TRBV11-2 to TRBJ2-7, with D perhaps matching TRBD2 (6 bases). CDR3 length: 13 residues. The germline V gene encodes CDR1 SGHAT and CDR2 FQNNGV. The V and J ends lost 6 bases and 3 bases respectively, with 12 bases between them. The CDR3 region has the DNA TGTGCCAGCAGGATGACGGACTACTACGAGCAGTACTTC. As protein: CASRMTDYYEQYF. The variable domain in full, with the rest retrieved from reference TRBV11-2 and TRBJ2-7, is EAGVAQSPRYKIIEKRQSVAFWCNPISGHATLYWYQQILGQGPKLLIQFQNNGVVDDSQLPKDRFSAERLKGVDSTLKIQPAKLEDSAVYLCASRMTDYYEQYFGPGTRLTVT.

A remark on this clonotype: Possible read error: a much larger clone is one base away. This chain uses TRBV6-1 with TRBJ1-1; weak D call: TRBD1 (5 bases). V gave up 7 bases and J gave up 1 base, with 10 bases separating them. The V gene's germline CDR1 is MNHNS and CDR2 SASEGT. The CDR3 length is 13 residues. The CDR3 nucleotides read TGTGCCAGCACCTTGACAGAGAACACTGAAGCTTTCTTT. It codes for CASTLTENTEAFF.

DNA of the CDR3: TGCAGTGCTAGAGATAGTAAAGCAAAAATTCAGTACTTC. Translation gives CSARDSKAKIQYF. The chain uses TRBV20-1 and TRBJ2-4; D call uncertain. Trimming left V 0 bases short and J 10 bases short, with 13 bases between. The germline gives CDR1 DFQATT, CDR2 SNEGSKA (reference sequence). The CDR3 has 13 amino acids.

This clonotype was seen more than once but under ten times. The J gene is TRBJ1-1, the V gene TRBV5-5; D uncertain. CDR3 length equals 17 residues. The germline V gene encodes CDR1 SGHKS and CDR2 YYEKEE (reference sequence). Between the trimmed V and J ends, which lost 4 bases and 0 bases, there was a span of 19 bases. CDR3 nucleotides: TGTGCCAGCAGCAAAACGGTCACGGTCCCTATGAACACTGAAGCTTTCTTT. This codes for CASSKTVTVPMNTEAFF. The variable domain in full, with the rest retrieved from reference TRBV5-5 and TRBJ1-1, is DAGVTQSPTHLIKTRGQQVTLRCSPISGHKSVSWYQQVLGQGPQFIFQYYEKEERGRGNFPDRFSARQFPNYSSELNVNALLLGDSALYLCASSKTVTVPMNTEAFFGQGTRLTVV.

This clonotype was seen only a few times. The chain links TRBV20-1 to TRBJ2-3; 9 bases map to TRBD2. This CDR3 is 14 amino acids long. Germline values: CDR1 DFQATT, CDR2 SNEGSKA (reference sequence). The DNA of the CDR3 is TGCAGCGCCAGGGAGCGGGGGGAAGCAGATACGCAGTATTTT. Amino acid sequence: CSARERGEADTQYF.

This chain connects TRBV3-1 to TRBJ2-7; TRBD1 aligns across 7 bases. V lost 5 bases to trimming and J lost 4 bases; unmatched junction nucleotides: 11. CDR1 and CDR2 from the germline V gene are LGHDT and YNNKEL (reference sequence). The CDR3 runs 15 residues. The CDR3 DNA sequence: TGTGCCAGCAGCTCCTACCGACAGGGAAGGTACGAGCAGTACTTC. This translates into CASSSYRQGRYEQYF.

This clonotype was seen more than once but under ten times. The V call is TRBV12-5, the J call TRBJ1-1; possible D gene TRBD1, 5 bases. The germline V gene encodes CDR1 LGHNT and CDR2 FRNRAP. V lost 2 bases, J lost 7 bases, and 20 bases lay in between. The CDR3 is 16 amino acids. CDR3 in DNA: TGTGCTAGTGGTTTGATGCCTCGGTCGCGGGGCAATGAAGCTTTCTTT. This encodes CASGLMPRSRGNEAFF.

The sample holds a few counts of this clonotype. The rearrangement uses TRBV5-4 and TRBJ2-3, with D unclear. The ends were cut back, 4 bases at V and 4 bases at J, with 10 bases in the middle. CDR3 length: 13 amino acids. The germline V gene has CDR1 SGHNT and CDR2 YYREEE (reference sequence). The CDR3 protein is CASSAPVPDTQYF. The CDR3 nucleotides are TGTGCCAGCAGCGCTCCCGTTCCAGATACGCAGTATTTT.

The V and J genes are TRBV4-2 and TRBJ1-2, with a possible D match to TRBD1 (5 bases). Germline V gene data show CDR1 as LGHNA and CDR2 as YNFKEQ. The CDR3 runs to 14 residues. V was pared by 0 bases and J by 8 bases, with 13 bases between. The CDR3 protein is CASSQDNQGEGYTF. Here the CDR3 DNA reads TGTGCCAGCAGCCAAGATAATCAGGGAGAGGGCTACACCTTC.

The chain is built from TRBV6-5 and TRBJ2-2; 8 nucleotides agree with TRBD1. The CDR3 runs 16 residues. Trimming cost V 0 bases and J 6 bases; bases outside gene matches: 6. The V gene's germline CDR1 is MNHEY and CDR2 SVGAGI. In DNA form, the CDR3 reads TGTGCCAGCAGTTACTCGAAGTCAGGGGGCGCCGGGGAGCTGTTTTTT. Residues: CASSYSKSGGAGELFF.

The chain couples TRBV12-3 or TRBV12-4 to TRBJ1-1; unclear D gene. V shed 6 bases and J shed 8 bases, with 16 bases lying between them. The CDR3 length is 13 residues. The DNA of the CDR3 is TGTGCCAGCAGGTATACCGCTGCCCCCGAAGCTTTCTTT. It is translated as CASRYTAAPEAFF.

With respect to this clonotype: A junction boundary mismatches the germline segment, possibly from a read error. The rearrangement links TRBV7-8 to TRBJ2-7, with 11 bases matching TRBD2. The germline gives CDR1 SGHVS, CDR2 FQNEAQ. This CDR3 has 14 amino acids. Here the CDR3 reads CASSLAGTSGRWDF. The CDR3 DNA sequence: TGTGCCAGCAGCTTAGCGGGGACTAGCGGCCGTTGGGACTTC.

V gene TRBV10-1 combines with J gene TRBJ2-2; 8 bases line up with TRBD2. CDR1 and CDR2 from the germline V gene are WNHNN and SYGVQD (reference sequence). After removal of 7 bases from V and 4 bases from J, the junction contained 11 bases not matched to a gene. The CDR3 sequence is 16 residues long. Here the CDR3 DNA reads TGCGCCAGCACCTCCGGGACTAGGGATCGCACCGGGGAGCTGTTTTTT. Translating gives CASTSGTRDRTGELFF.

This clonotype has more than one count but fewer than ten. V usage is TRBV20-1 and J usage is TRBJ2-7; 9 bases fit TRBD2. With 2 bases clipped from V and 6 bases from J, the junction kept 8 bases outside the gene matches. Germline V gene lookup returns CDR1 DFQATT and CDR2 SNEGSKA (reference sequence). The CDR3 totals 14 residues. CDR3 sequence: CSARSAGGASEQYF. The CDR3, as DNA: TGCAGTGCTAGATCCGCGGGGGGGGCCAGCGAGCAGTACTTC.